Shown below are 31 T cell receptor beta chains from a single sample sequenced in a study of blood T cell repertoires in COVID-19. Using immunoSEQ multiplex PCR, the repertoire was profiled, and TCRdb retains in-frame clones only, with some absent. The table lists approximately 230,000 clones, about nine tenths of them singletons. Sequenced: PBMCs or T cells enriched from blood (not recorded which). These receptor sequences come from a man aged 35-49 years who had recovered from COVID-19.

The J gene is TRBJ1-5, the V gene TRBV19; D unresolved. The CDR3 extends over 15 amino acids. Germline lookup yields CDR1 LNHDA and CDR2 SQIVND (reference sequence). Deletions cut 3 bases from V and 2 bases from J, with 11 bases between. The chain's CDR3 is CASSIQAFGNQPQHF. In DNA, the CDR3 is TGTGCCAGTAGTATTCAGGCGTTTGGCAATCAGCCCCAGCATTTT.

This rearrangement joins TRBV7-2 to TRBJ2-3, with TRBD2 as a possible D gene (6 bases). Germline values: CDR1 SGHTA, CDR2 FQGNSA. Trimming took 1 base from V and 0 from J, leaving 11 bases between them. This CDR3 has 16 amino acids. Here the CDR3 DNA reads TGTGCCAGCAGCTTAGACAGCGGAGGGAGCACAGATACGCAGTATTTT. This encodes CASSLDSGGSTDTQYF.

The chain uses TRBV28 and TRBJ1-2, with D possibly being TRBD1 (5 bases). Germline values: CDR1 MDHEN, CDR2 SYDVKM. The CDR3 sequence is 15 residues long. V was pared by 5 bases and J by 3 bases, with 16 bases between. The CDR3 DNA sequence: TGTGCCAGCAGTCTCGGGCAGGGAGGACACTATGGCTACACCTTC. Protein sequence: CASSLGQGGHYGYTF.

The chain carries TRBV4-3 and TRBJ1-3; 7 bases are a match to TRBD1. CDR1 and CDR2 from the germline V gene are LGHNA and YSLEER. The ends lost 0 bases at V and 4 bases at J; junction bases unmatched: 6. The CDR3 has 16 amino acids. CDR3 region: CASSQELRDRGNTIYF. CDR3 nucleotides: TGCGCCAGCAGCCAAGAACTCCGGGACAGAGGAAACACCATATATTTT.

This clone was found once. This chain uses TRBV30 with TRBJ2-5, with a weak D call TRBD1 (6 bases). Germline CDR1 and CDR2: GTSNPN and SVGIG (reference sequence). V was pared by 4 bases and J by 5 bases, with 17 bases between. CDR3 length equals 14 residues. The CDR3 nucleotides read TGTGCCTGGAACCCTAGGGGGTCGGTGGAGACCCAGTACTTC. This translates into CAWNPRGSVETQYF.

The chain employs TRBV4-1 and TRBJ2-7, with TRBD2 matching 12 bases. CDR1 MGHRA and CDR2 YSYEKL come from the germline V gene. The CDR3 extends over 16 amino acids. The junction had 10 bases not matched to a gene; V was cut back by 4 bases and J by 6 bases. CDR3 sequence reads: CASSRRLAGAVIEQYF. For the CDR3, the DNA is TGCGCCAGCAGCCGCCGACTAGCGGGAGCGGTAATCGAGCAGTACTTC.

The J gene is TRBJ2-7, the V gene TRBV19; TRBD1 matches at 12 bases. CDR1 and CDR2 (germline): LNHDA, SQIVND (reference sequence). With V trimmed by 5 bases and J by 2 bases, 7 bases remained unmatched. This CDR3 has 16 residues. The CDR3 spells CASSAPGQGAPYEQYF. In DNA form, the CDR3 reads TGTGCCAGTAGTGCTCCGGGACAGGGGGCTCCCTACGAGCAGTACTTC.

CDR3 DNA sequence: TGTGCCAGCACCAAAAGGGGCGCCAAGACTGGGTACACCTTC. Translated: CASTKRGAKTGYTF. The rearrangement uses TRBV21-1 and TRBJ1-2; the table's D call, TRBD1, was not checked against the DNA. TRBV21-1 is a pseudogene segment. This CDR3 contains 14 residues.

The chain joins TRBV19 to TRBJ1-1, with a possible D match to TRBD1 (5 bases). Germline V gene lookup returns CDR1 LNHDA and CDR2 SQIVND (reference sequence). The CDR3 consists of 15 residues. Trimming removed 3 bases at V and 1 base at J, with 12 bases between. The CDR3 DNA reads TGTGCCAGTAGTATCGAGACAGCAGGGAACACTGAAGCTTTCTTT. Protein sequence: CASSIETAGNTEAFF.

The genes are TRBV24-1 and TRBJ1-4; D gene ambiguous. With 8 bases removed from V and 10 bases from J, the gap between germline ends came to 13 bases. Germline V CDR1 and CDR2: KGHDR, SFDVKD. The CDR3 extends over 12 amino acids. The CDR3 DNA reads TGTGCCACCACCCGGGAAGGGCCAAAACTGTTTTTT. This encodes CATTREGPKLFF.

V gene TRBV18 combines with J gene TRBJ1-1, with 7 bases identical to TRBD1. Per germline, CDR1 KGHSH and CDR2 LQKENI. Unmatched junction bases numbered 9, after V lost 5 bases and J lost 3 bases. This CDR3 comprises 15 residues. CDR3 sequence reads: CASSSQGRIDTEAFF. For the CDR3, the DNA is TGTGCCAGCTCATCACAGGGGAGGATAGACACTGAAGCTTTCTTT.

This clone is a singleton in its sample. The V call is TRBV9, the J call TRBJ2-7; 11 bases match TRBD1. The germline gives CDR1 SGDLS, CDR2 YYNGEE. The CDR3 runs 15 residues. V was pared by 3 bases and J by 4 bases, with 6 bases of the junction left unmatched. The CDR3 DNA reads TGTGCCAGCAGCGCCCGGACAGGGGGCTTTTACGAGCAGTACTTC. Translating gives CASSARTGGFYEQYF.

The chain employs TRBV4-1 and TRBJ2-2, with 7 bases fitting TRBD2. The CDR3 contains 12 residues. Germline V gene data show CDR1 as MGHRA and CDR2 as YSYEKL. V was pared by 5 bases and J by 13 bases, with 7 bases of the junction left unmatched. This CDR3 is CASSIGGGGLFF. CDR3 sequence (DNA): TGCGCCAGCAGCATAGGCGGGGGTGGGCTGTTTTTT.

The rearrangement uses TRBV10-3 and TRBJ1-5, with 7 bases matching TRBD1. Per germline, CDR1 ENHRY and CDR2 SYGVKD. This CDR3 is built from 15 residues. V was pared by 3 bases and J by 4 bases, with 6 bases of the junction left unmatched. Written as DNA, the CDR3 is TGTGCCATCAGTGACCTGGGGACAGAAAATCAGCCCCAGCATTTT. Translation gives CAISDLGTENQPQHF.

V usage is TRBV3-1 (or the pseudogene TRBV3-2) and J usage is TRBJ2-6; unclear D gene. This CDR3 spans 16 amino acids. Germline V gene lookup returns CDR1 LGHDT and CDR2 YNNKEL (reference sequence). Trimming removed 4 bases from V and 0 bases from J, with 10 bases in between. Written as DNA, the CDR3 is TGTGCCAGCAGCCCGCTACCAGGCTCTGGGGCCAACGTCCTGACTTTC. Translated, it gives CASSPLPGSGANVLTF.

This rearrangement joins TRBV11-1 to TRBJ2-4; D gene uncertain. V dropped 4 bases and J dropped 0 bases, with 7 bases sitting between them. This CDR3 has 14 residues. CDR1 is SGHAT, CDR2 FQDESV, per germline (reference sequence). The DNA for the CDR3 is TGTGCCAGCAGCTCCAGAATAGCCAAAAACATTCAGTACTTC. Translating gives CASSSRIAKNIQYF.

CDR3: CASSLEQINQPQHF. The CDR3 nucleotides read TGTGCCAGCAGCTTGGAACAGATTAATCAGCCCCAGCATTTT. The V gene is TRBV5-5, the J gene TRBJ1-5; no clear D. CDR3 length: 14 residues. Germline V CDR1 and CDR2: SGHKS, YYEKEE (reference sequence). V was trimmed by 0 bases and J by 4 bases, leaving 8 bases between them.

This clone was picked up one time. The CDR3 nucleotides read TGTGCCAGCAGCTTAAACAGGCAAGATACGCAGTATTTT. Amino acids: CASSLNRQDTQYF. V and J are TRBV7-6 and TRBJ2-3; tentative D call: TRBD1 (5 bases). This CDR3 is built from 13 residues. The V end was cut by 2 bases, the J end by 5 bases, with 8 bases between. Germline V gene lookup returns CDR1 SGHVS and CDR2 FNYEAQ.

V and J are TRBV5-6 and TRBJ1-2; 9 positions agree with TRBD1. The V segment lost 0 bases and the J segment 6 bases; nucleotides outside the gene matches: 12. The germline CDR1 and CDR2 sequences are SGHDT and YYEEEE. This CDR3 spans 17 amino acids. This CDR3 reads CASSLGGNRDRVDGYTF. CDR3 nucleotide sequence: TGTGCCAGCAGCTTGGGGGGAAACCGGGACAGGGTGGATGGCTACACCTTC.

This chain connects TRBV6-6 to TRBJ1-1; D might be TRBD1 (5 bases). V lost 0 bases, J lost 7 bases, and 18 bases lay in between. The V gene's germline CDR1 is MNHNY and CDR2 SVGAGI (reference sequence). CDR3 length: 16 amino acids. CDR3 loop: CASSYSPPTGEGEAFF. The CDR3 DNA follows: TGTGCCAGCAGTTACTCGCCGCCTACGGGGGAGGGTGAAGCTTTCTTT.

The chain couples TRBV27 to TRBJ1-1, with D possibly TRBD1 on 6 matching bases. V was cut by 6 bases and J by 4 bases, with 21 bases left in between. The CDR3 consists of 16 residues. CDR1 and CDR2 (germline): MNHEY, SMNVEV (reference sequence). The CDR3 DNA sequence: TGTGCCAGCAGCCCAAGGTCCCCAGGGGCAGGCACTGAAGCTTTCTTT. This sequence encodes CASSPRSPGAGTEAFF.

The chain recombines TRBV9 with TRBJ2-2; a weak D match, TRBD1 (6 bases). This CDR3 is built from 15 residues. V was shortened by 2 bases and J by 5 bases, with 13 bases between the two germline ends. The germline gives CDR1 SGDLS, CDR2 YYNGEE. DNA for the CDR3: TGTGCCAGCAGCGTGGCCTCCCAGGGGACCGGGGAGCTGTTTTTT. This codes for CASSVASQGTGELFF.

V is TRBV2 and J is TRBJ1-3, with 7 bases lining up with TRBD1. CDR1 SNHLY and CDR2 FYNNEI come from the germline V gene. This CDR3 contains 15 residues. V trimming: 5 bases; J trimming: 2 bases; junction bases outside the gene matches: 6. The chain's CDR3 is CASSQQGLPGNTIYF. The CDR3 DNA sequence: TGTGCCAGCAGTCAACAGGGGCTACCTGGAAACACCATATATTTT.

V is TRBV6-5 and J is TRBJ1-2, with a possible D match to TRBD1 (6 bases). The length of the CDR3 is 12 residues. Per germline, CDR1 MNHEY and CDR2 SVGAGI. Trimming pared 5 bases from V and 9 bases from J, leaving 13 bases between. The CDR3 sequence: CASSTDRLRYTF. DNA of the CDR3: TGTGCCAGCAGTACTGACAGGCTGCGCTACACCTTC.

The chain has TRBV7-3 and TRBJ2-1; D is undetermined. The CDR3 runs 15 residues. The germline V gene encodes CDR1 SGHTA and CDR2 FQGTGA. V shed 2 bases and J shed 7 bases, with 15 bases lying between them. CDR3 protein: CASSLYQAYGNEQFF. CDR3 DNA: TGTGCCAGCAGCTTATATCAGGCCTATGGGAATGAGCAGTTCTTC.

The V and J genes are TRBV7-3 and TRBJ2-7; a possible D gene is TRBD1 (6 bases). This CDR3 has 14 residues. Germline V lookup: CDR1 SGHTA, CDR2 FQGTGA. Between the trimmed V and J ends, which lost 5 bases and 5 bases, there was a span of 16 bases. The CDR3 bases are TGTGCCAGCAGCCCGGTAGGGGGTTTGAACGAGCAGTACTTC. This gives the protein CASSPVGGLNEQYF.

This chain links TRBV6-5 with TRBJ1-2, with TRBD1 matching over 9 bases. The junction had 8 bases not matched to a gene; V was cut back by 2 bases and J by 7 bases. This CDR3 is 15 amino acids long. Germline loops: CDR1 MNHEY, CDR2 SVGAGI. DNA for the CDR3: TGTGCCAGCAGTTACAAGCGGACAGGGGCATTTGGCTACACCTTC. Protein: CASSYKRTGAFGYTF.

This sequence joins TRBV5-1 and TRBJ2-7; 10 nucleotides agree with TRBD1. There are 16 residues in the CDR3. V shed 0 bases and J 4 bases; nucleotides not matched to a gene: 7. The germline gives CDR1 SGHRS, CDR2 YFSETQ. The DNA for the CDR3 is TGCGCCAGCAGCTTGGCCCCGGACAGGGGGACTTACGAGCAGTACTTC. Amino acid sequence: CASSLAPDRGTYEQYF.

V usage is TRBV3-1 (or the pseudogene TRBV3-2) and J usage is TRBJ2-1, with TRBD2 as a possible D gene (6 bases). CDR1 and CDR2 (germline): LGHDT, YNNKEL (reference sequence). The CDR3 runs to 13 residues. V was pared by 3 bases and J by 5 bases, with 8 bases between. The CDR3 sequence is CASSQGLDNEQFF. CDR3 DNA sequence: TGTGCCAGCAGCCAGGGACTTGACAATGAGCAGTTCTTC.

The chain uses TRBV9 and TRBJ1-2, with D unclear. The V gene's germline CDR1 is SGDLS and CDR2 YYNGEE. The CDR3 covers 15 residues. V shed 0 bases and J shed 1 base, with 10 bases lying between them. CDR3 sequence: CASSVGYSYNYGYTF. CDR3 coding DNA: TGTGCCAGCAGCGTAGGTTACTCTTATAACTATGGCTACACCTTC.

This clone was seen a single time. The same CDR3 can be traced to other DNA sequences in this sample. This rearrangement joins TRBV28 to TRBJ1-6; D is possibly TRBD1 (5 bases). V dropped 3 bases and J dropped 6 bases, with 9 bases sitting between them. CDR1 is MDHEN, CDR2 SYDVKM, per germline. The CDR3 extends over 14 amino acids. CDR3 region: CASSFRQPNSPLHF. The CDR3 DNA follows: TGTGCCAGCAGTTTTAGACAGCCTAATTCACCCCTCCACTTT.